Following are 17 T cell receptor beta chains from one sample sequenced in a study of blood T cell repertoires in COVID-19. Profiling relied on immunoSEQ multiplex PCR, and the TCRdb table lists in-frame clones only, not all of them. The sample yields about 41,000 clones, about 85% seen once. Sequencing was carried out using peripheral blood. These receptors were obtained from a man between 60 and 70 years old with acute or convalescent COVID-19.

The chain carries TRBV6-5 and TRBJ2-7; 9 bases are a match to TRBD2. This CDR3 contains 16 residues. Germline-derived CDR1 and CDR2 are MNHEY and SVGAGI. V lost 4 bases, J lost 4 bases, and 11 bases stayed unmatched. The CDR3 sequence: CASSLSSAGGRYEQYF. CDR3 bases: TGTGCCAGCAGTTTGTCCTCAGCGGGGGGACGGTACGAGCAGTACTTC.

This rearrangement joins TRBV11-1 to TRBJ1-1; no firm D call. This CDR3 spans 11 amino acids. CDR1 is SGHAT, CDR2 FQDESV, per germline (reference sequence). V was shortened by 3 bases and J by 5 bases, with 4 bases between the two germline ends. The CDR3 sequence: CASSFGTEAFF. DNA for the CDR3: TGTGCCAGCAGCTTCGGTACTGAAGCTTTCTTT.

The chain couples TRBV30 to TRBJ2-1; unclear D gene. Looked up from germline, CDR1 is GTSNPN and CDR2 is SVGIG (reference sequence). The CDR3 runs 13 residues. V was cut by 5 bases and J by 6 bases, with 14 bases left in between. The CDR3: CAWDQEIINEQFF. The CDR3 DNA sequence: TGTGCCTGGGACCAGGAAATCATCAATGAGCAGTTCTTC.

The chain links TRBV10-2 to TRBJ1-6; D might be TRBD1 (6 bases). This CDR3 region has 16 residues. V lost 3 bases and J 3 bases, leaving 12 bases between the germline ends. Per the germline V gene, CDR1 is WSHSY and CDR2 is SAAADI. The CDR3 DNA reads as TGCGCCAGCAGTGAACAGGGTTCCGACTATAATTCACCCCTCCACTTT. This sequence encodes CASSEQGSDYNSPLHF.

The gene calls are TRBV7-2 and TRBJ1-2, with no clear D. Germline CDR1 reads SGHTA; CDR2 reads FQGNSA. V lost 1 base and J 5 bases, leaving 11 bases between the germline ends. The CDR3 is 14 residues long. The CDR3 sequence: CASSLGTYAYGYTF. CDR3 in DNA: TGTGCCAGCAGCTTAGGTACTTATGCGTATGGCTACACCTTC.

The chain joins TRBV11-2 to TRBJ1-3; D gene uncertain. There are 14 residues in the CDR3. Germline CDR1 SGHAT, CDR2 FQNNGV. V was trimmed by 0 bases and J by 4 bases, leaving 7 bases between them. In DNA, the CDR3 is TGTGCCAGCAGCTTAGAAGCTCTGGGAAACACCATATATTTT. Residues: CASSLEALGNTIYF.

This rearrangement joins TRBV6-2 or TRBV6-3 to TRBJ2-7; 7 bases fit TRBD1. The germline gives CDR1 MNHEY, CDR2 SVGEGT. This CDR3 has 16 residues. Trimming at V came to 2 bases and at J to 5 bases, leaving 12 bases not matched to a gene. CDR3 region: CASSYHLYGTEDEQYF. In DNA form, the CDR3 reads TGTGCCAGCAGTTACCACCTTTACGGGACAGAGGACGAGCAGTACTTC.

This chain links TRBV25-1 with TRBJ2-1; TRBD2 aligns across 11 bases. The V gene's germline CDR1 is MGHDK and CDR2 SYGVNS. The CDR3 extends over 16 amino acids. The J segment lost 1 base and the V segment lost 2 bases, leaving 1 base of the junction unmatched. The CDR3: CASSEASGGSYNEQFF. In DNA form, the CDR3 reads TGTGCCAGCAGTGAAGCTAGCGGGGGGTCCTACAATGAGCAGTTCTTC.

This clone was detected once. V and J are TRBV11-3 and TRBJ2-3, with D tentatively TRBD2 (5 bases). CDR3 length equals 16 residues. With 1 base removed from V and 1 base from J, the gap between germline ends came to 12 bases. Looked up from germline, CDR1 is SGHNT and CDR2 is YENEEA. The CDR3: CASSLGGGGGTDTQYF. As DNA, the CDR3 is TGTGCCAGCAGCTTAGGTGGAGGTGGGGGCACAGATACGCAGTATTTT.

The rearrangement uses TRBV14 and TRBJ2-7; D is possibly TRBD1 (6 bases). The CDR3 has 17 residues. Trimming removed 2 bases at V and 8 bases at J, with 25 bases between. In germline, CDR1 is SGHDN, CDR2 FVKESK. The CDR3 loop is CASSQIGWGRVYDQQYF. DNA for the CDR3: TGTGCCAGCAGCCAAATCGGTTGGGGGCGCGTATACGACCAGCAGTACTTC. Using reference TRBV14 and TRBJ2-7 for the parts outside the CDR3, the full variable domain is EAGVTQFPSHSVIEKGQTVTLRCDPISGHDNLYWYRRVMGKEIKFLLHFVKESKQDESGMPNNRFLAERTGGTYSTLKVQPAELEDSGVYFCASSQIGWGRVYDQQYFGPGTRLTVT.

This chain uses TRBV5-1 with TRBJ1-4; D is unresolved. Germline V gene data show CDR1 as SGHRS and CDR2 as YFSETQ. The V gene lost 4 bases and the J gene lost 5 bases, with 12 bases spanning the gap. The CDR3 totals 14 residues. In DNA form, the CDR3 reads TGCGCCAGCAGCCCAGACGGGATGAATGAAAAACTGTTTTTT. Translating it yields CASSPDGMNEKLFF.

The chain is built from TRBV27 and TRBJ1-2, with unresolved D. The CDR3 loop spans 12 amino acids. Deletions cut 6 bases from V and 10 bases from J, with 15 bases between. The germline V gene encodes CDR1 MNHEY and CDR2 SMNVEV (reference sequence). CDR3 nucleotides: TGTGCCAGCAGGCCGGGCCTCGGGGACTACACCTTC. Its protein is CASRPGLGDYTF.

This sequence joins TRBV4-3 and TRBJ1-2, with D possibly TRBD1 on 5 matching bases. The CDR3 is made up of 15 amino acids. Trimming pared 0 bases from V and 3 bases from J, leaving 11 bases between. CDR1 and CDR2 (germline): LGHNA, YSLEER. CDR3 amino acids: CASSQDWQGYYGYTF. DNA of the CDR3: TGCGCCAGCAGCCAAGACTGGCAGGGCTACTATGGCTACACCTTC.

The chain carries TRBV19 and TRBJ2-7, with D unclear. The CDR3 is made up of 16 amino acids. Trimming removed 3 bases at V and 0 bases at J, with 15 bases between. In germline, CDR1 is LNHDA, CDR2 SQIVND (reference sequence). In nucleotides, the CDR3 is TGTGCCAGTAGTATTGGGTCTGGGTCTAGCTCCTACGAGCAGTACTTC. Protein: CASSIGSGSSSYEQYF.

In the case of this clone: In the same sample, other DNA sequences code for this CDR3. The rearrangement joins TRBV30 to TRBJ1-5; weak D call: TRBD1 (5 bases). The germline CDR1 and CDR2 sequences are GTSNPN and SVGIG (reference sequence). V was shortened by 2 bases and J by 4 bases, with 9 bases between the two germline ends. This CDR3 comprises 13 residues. CDR3 in DNA: TGTGCCTGGAGTACCAGGGAAAATCAGCCCCAGCATTTT. Protein sequence: CAWSTRENQPQHF.

This chain links TRBV24-1 with TRBJ2-1, with TRBD2 as a possible D gene (7 bases). Germline V CDR1 and CDR2: KGHDR, SFDVKD. This CDR3 has 16 amino acids. The V and J ends lost 1 base and 5 bases respectively, with 14 bases between them. For the CDR3, the DNA is TGTGCCACCAGTGATTTTTGGCGGGGGCCAAACAATGAGCAGTTCTTC. Its protein product is CATSDFWRGPNNEQFF.

In its sample, this clone was seen once. The chain has TRBV3-1 (or the pseudogene TRBV3-2) and TRBJ1-1; D possibly corresponds to TRBD1 (5 bases). V was clipped by 0 bases and J by 2 bases, with 10 bases between them. The CDR3 is made up of 15 amino acids. CDR1 is LGHDT, CDR2 YNNKEL, per germline (reference sequence). The CDR3 region is CASSQDAGPNTEAFF. In DNA, the CDR3 is TGTGCCAGCAGCCAAGATGCGGGACCCAACACTGAAGCTTTCTTT.